This is a list of T cell receptor beta chains from one sample in a study of CD8 T cells in ankylosing spondylitis. TCRdb analysed the 5' RACE reads with MiXCR anew, one entry per CDR3 protein. The profile shows hundreds of thousands of distinct CDR3 sequences, roughly 10% of them singletons. Sequencing input: blood, either unsorted or a sorted T cell fraction (not recorded which). These receptors all come from a male donor with ankylosing spondylitis. Both conserved end residues are part of each CDR3. D genes are given only for firm matches. Clone size, where shown, is once, few, many, or a class for clones that have expanded.

TRBV24-1	TRBJ2-2	.	few	CATSAPGARNTGELFF	TGTGCCACCAGTGCTCCGGGGGCGCGGAACACCGGGGAGCTGTTTTTT
TRBV7-2	TRBJ1-4	.	many	CASRRATNEKLFF	TGTGCCAGCAGGCGCGCAACTAATGAAAAACTGTTTTTT
TRBV29-1	TRBJ2-1	.	.	CSVESTGLGALYF	TGCAGCGTTGAATCGACGGGACTTGGCGCCCTATACTTC
TRBV12-5	TRBJ2-1	.	few	CASGLVRDGTDINEQFF	TGTGCTAGTGGTTTGGTAAGGGATGGGACCGACATCAATGAGCAGTTCTTC
TRBV12-3/TRBV12-4	TRBJ1-4	.	few	CASSSPLRNEKLFF	TGTGCCAGCAGTTCCCCCCTTAGAAATGAAAAACTGTTTTTT
TRBV10-1	TRBJ2-7	.	few	CASSEFQREQYF	TGCGCCAGCAGTGAGTTCCAGCGCGAGCAGTACTTC
TRBV18	TRBJ2-2	TRBD1	.	CASTDRGISNTGELFF	TGTGCCAGCACGGACAGGGGGATTTCGAACACCGGGGAGCTGTTTTTT
TRBV5-1	TRBJ2-7	.	few	CASSLAQGPPGLSEQYF	TGCGCCAGCAGCTTGGCCCAAGGGCCCCCCGGCCTATCCGAGCAGTACTTC
TRBV29-1	TRBJ2-7	.	many	CSGRDNSYEQYF	TGCAGCGGCCGGGACAACTCCTACGAGCAGTACTTC
TRBV10-3	TRBJ2-3	.	.	CAIREGLGTDTQYF	TGTGCCATCAGGGAGGGCCTGGGCACAGATACGCAGTATTTT
TRBV7-2	TRBJ2-3	.	few	CASSLDRDSTDTQYF	TGTGCCAGCAGCTTAGACCGGGACTCCACAGATACGCAGTATTTT
TRBV20-1	TRBJ2-1	.	many	CSAPRLGNEQFF	TGCAGTGCTCCCCGACTAGGCAATGAGCAGTTCTTC
TRBV5-1	TRBJ2-7	TRBD2	many	CASSALTSGGNEQYF	TGCGCCAGCAGCGCCCTGACTAGCGGGGGGAACGAGCAGTACTTC
TRBV30	TRBJ1-2	.	.	CAWSVLGGVPYGYTF	TGTGCCTGGAGTGTACTTGGGGGCGTTCCCTATGGCTACACCTTC
TRBV20-1	TRBJ2-6	.	few	CSARDKVFGANVLTF	TGCAGTGCTAGAGATAAGGTGTTTGGGGCCAACGTCCTGACTTTC
TRBV20-1	TRBJ1-6	.	few	CSASRRQEQFFYSPLHF	TGCAGTGCTAGTAGACGACAGGAACAATTCTTCTACTCACCCCTCCACTTT
TRBV6-2/TRBV6-3	TRBJ2-4	.	.	CASKGAAKNIQYF	TGTGCCAGCAAGGGAGCAGCCAAAAACATTCAGTACTTC
TRBV5-1	TRBJ2-7	.	.	CASTLGGRGSYHEQYF	TGCGCCAGCACCCTTGGCGGGCGGGGATCTTACCACGAGCAGTACTTC
TRBV20-1	TRBJ2-7	.	few	CSARDWASESSYEQYF	TGCAGTGCTAGAGATTGGGCAAGCGAATCCTCCTACGAGCAGTACTTC
TRBV4-3	TRBJ1-4	.	.	CASSQGSITGNEKLFF	TGCGCCAGCAGCCAAGGCTCGATAACGGGGAATGAAAAACTGTTTTTT
TRBV28	TRBJ2-6	TRBD1	.	CATRTGGRAGANVLTF	TGTGCCACCCGGACAGGGGGCAGGGCTGGGGCCAACGTCCTGACTTTC
TRBV5-1	TRBJ1-1	.	many	CASSTDGLNTEAFF	TGCGCCAGCAGCACCGACGGATTGAACACTGAAGCTTTCTTT
TRBV10-3	TRBJ2-1	TRBD1	few	CAISPGTGIYNEQFF	TGTGCCATCAGTCCCGGGACAGGGATCTACAATGAGCAGTTCTTC
TRBV4-3	TRBJ1-1	.	few	CASSASPGQNFGEAFF	TGCGCCAGCAGCGCTTCTCCCGGACAGAACTTCGGGGAAGCTTTCTTT
TRBV6-1	TRBJ1-5	.	.	CASSGWERNQPQHF	TGTGCCAGCAGTGGCTGGGAGCGCAATCAGCCCCAGCATTTT
TRBV6-2/TRBV6-3	TRBJ2-5	.	.	CASSSPRAEDQETQYF	TGTGCCAGCAGCTCCCCCCGGGCCGAAGACCAAGAGACCCAGTACTTC
TRBV11-2	TRBJ2-7	.	.	CATSQSNYEQYF	TGTGCCACTTCACAGAGTAACTACGAGCAGTACTTC
TRBV29-1	TRBJ1-4	.	.	CSVGYRLNEKLFF	TGCAGCGTTGGCTACAGGCTAAATGAAAAACTGTTTTTT
TRBV7-8	TRBJ2-1	TRBD2	many	CASSGGRVYNEQFF	TGTGCCAGCAGCGGAGGGAGGGTATACAATGAGCAGTTCTTC
TRBV7-3	TRBJ2-1	.	few	CASSLRRSSYNEQFF	TGTGCCAGCAGCTTAAGAAGGAGCTCCTACAATGAGCAGTTCTTC
TRBV3-1	TRBJ1-2	TRBD1	many	CASSQGMDWGQGRKNGYTF	TGTGCCAGCAGCCAAGGGATGGATTGGGGACAGGGAAGAAAGAATGGCTACACCTTC
TRBV15	TRBJ2-7	.	few	CATSRVPVGGNEQYF	TGTGCCACCAGCAGAGTACCGGTCGGGGGCAACGAGCAGTACTTC
TRBV5-1	TRBJ2-1	TRBD2	few	CASSPRGGTSGSTEQFF	TGCGCCAGCAGCCCGCGGGGCGGGACTAGCGGGAGTACTGAGCAGTTCTTC
TRBV5-4	TRBJ1-2	.	few	CASSLGQVRRAF	TGTGCCAGCAGCTTGGGACAGGTCAGAAGAGCCTTC
TRBV7-2	TRBJ2-7	.	few	CASSRDPNNYEQYF	TGTGCCAGCAGTCGGGACCCGAACAACTACGAGCAGTACTTC
TRBV27	TRBJ2-7	.	.	CASSIDPSRIYEQYF	TGTGCCAGCTCGATAGATCCTAGCAGAATCTACGAGCAGTACTTC
TRBV7-3	TRBJ2-2	TRBD1	few	CASSPMTGSGELFF	TGTGCCAGCAGCCCAATGACAGGGTCCGGGGAGCTGTTTTTT
TRBV20-1	TRBJ2-5	.	.	CSARSQGRGETQYF	TGCAGTGCTAGGTCACAGGGTCGCGGGGAGACCCAGTACTTC
TRBV12-3/TRBV12-4	TRBJ2-3	.	many	CASSFSRGGSTDTQYF	TGTGCCAGCAGTTTTTCCAGAGGGGGAAGCACAGATACGCAGTATTTT
TRBV9	TRBJ2-7	TRBD2	few	CASSGGLAPYEQYF	TGTGCCAGCAGCGGGGGACTAGCCCCCTACGAGCAGTACTTC
TRBV28	TRBJ1-2	.	few	CASTWRYGYTF	TGTGCCAGCACTTGGCGGTATGGCTACACCTTC
TRBV20-1	TRBJ2-5	.	few	CSARGWRGETQYF	TGCAGTGCTAGAGGGTGGCGGGGAGAGACCCAGTACTTC
TRBV20-1	TRBJ2-7	.	.	CSARAPGADYEQYF	TGCAGTGCTAGAGCCCCAGGGGCCGACTACGAGCAGTACTTC
TRBV6-2/TRBV6-3	TRBJ2-3	TRBD1	.	CATYNGQGTDTQYF	TGTGCCACCTATAATGGACAGGGGACAGATACGCAGTATTTT
TRBV28	TRBJ2-7	.	few	CASSRDPYPYEQYF	TGTGCCAGCAGTCGGGACCCTTATCCTTACGAGCAGTACTTC
TRBV15	TRBJ2-2	TRBD2	many	CATSRTSGSVLHGELFF	TGTGCCACCAGCAGGACTAGCGGGAGCGTCCTCCACGGGGAGCTGTTTTTT
TRBV7-9	TRBJ2-7	.	.	CASSLRGLFSTEQYF	TGTGCCAGCAGCTTAAGGGGTCTCTTTAGTACCGAGCAGTACTTC
TRBV11-2	TRBJ2-7	.	few	CASSLVGIVTGQTYEQYF	TGTGCCAGCAGCTTAGTGGGTATCGTTACCGGTCAGACCTACGAGCAGTACTTC
TRBV4-1	TRBJ2-3	.	.	CASSHLLGPEYF	TGCGCCAGCAGCCACCTCCTCGGTCCGGAGTATTTT
TRBV24-1	TRBJ2-1	.	few	CATNPGLPGYNEQFF	TGTGCCACCAACCCGGGACTTCCTGGCTACAATGAGCAGTTCTTC
TRBV9	TRBJ2-1	TRBD1	few	CASSVQGANLQFF	TGTGCCAGCAGCGTTCAGGGGGCCAATCTTCAGTTCTTC
TRBV10-3	TRBJ2-1	TRBD2	.	CASGRTSGRLAVEQFF	TGTGCCTCAGGTAGGACTAGCGGGCGCCTAGCTGTTGAGCAGTTCTTC
TRBV10-3	TRBJ1-2	TRBD1	few	CAISDSGQGPYGYTF	TGTGCCATCAGTGATTCAGGACAGGGACCCTATGGCTACACCTTC
TRBV12-3/TRBV12-4	TRBJ1-3	.	.	CASSPQGTGNTIYF	TGTGCCAGCAGCCCTCAGGGGACTGGAAACACCATATATTTT
TRBV4-3	TRBJ1-5	TRBD1	.	CASSQDGGGLQPQHF	TGCGCCAGCAGCCAAGATGGAGGGGGCCTTCAGCCCCAGCATTTT
TRBV7-2	TRBJ2-5	.	.	CASSYSPGTAEETQYF	TGTGCCAGCAGCTACTCTCCCGGGACTGCAGAAGAGACCCAGTACTTC
TRBV20-1	TRBJ2-7	.	many	CSASREYEQYF	TGCAGTGCTAGCAGGGAGTACGAGCAGTACTTC
TRBV6-4	TRBJ2-1	.	.	CASSGPGRNEQFF	TGTGCCAGCAGTGGCCCAGGGAGGAATGAGCAGTTCTTC
TRBV6-6	TRBJ2-5	.	many	CASSYEGGETQYF	TGTGCCAGCAGTTACGAAGGGGGGGAGACCCAGTACTTC
TRBV4-2	TRBJ1-2	.	few	CASSQAQTQISYTF	TGTGCCAGCAGCCAGGCCCAGACACAAATTAGCTACACCTTC